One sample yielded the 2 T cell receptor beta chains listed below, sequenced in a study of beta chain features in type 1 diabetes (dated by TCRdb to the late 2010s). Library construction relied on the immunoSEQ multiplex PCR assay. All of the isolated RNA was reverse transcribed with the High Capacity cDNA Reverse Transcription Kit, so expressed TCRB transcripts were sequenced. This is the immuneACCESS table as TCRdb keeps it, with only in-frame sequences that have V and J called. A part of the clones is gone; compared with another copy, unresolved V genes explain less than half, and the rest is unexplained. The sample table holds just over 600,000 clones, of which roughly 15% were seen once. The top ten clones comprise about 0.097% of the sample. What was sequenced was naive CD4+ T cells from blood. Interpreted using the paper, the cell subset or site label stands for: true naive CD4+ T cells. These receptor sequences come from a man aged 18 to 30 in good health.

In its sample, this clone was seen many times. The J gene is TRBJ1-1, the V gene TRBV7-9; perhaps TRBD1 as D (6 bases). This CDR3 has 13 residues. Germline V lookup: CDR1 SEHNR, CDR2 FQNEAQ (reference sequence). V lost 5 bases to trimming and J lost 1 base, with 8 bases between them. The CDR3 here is CASSQGQNTEAFF. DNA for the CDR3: TGTGCCAGCAGCCAGGGACAGAACACTGAAGCTTTCTTT.

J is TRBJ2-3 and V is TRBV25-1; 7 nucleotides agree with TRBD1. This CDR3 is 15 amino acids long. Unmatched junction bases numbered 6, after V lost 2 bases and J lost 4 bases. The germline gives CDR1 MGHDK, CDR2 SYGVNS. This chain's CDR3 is CASSEDRVGPDTQYF. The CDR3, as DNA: TGTGCCAGCAGTGAAGACAGGGTTGGGCCAGATACGCAGTATTTT. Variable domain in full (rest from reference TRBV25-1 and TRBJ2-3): EADIYQTPRYLVIGTGKKITLECSQTMGHDKMYWYQQDPGMELHLIHYSYGVNSTEKGDLSSESTVSRIRTEHFPLTLESARPSHTSQYLCASSEDRVGPDTQYFGPGTRLTVL.